This T cell receptor beta chain was observed in a study of shared clonotypes between healthy human individuals. Study as a whole: The study used three CD4 naive, three CD4 memory, two CD8 naive and one CD8 memory plate per donor.

Study results and limitations: What naive subsets generally showed was a larger estimated richness than memory subsets showed.

The CDR3 extends over 17 amino acids. The germline V gene encodes CDR1 SGHAT and CDR2 FQNNGV. Trimming took 5 bases from V and 7 from J, leaving 25 bases between them. A word on this clone: Its target is unknown.

This table comes from immunoSEQ multiplex PCR, and its TCRdb copy is limited to in-frame clones, with some not included. The table has about a million clones, under 80% seen once. The TCR comes from a man younger than 30 in good health. The sample was memory CD4+ T cells sorted from blood. Indicated subset: CD45RA-negative fraction. V gene TRBV11-2 combines with J gene TRBJ2-3; TRBD1 is a possible D gene (6 bases). Here the CDR3 reads CASSPIHGQGRLHTQYF. The CDR3, as DNA: TGTGCCAGCAGCCCAATTCACGGGCAGGGGCGACTACATACGCAGTATTTT.